This T cell receptor beta chain was identified in a study of OX40 agonist ivuxolimab in advanced cancers. Study information: A male proportion of under 90% was recorded, with mean age approximately 57 years and range about 23 to 90. Three patients had partial responses: one hepatocellular carcinoma, two cutaneous melanoma. Study outcomes and limitations: Mean expanded clone counts were higher in CD8+ than CD4+ T cells.

CDR3 length: 15 residues. Germline V gene sequence: CDR1 SGHRS, CDR2 YFSETQ. Trimming at V came to 4 bases and at J to 6 bases, leaving 10 bases not matched to a gene. This clone occurred many times. What it binds is not known. TCRdb's table, derived via immunoSEQ multiplex PCR, lists solely in-frame clones and lacks some. The table has 70,000 to 80,000 clones, roughly 81% seen once. The chain recombines TRBV5-1 with TRBJ1-1; 9 bases map to TRBD1. Source: CD4+ or CD8+ T cells sorted from blood, taken in a trial of the OX40 agonist ivuxolimab. The sequence came from an adult with an advanced solid tumor such as melanoma, head and neck, liver or kidney cancer. The CDR3 nucleotides read TGCGCCAGCAGCCAGGGACAGGGAATTGTGTCTGAAGCTTTCTTT. Protein sequence: CASSQGQGIVSEAFF. The variable domain in full, with the rest retrieved from reference TRBV5-1 and TRBJ1-1, is KAGVTQTPRYLIKTRGQQVTLSCSPISGHRSVSWYQQTPGQGLQFLFEYFSETQRNKGNFPGRFSGRQFSNSRSEMNVSTLELGDSALYLCASSQGQGIVSEAFFGQGTRLTVV.